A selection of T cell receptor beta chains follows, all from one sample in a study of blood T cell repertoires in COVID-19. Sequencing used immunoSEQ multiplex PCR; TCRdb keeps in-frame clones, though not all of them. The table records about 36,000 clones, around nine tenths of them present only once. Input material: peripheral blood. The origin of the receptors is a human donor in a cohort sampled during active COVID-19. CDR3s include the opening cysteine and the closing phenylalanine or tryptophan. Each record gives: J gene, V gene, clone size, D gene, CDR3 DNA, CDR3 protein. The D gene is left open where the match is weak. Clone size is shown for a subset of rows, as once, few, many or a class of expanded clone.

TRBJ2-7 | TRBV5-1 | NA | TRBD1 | TGCGCCAGCAGCTTCGGGACAGGTAACTACGAGCAGTACTTC | CASSFGTGNYEQYF
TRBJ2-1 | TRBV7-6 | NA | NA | TGTGCCAGCAGCCCTAGGGGGGGGTCCTACAATGAGCAGTTCTTC | CASSPRGGSYNEQFF
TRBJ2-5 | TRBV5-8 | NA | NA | TGTGCCAGCAGCTTGGCAGAGGGCAGGGGCTACAAGACCCAGTACTTC | CASSLAEGRGYKTQYF
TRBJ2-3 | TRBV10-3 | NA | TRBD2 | TGTGCCATCAGTGATAAGCGGGGGAGCACAGATACGCAGTATTTT | CAISDKRGSTDTQYF
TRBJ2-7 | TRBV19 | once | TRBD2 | TGTGCCAGTAGTATAGTTAGCGGGCAAACCTACGAGCAGTACTTC | CASSIVSGQTYEQYF
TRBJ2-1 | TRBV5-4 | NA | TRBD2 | TGTGCCAGCAGCCCCGGACTAGCGGGTCTTTCCGGGCAGTTCTTC | CASSPGLAGLSGQFF
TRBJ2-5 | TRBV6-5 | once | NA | TGTGCCAGCAGTTACTTTTTCGAAACCGGAGAGACCCAGTACTTC | CASSYFFETGETQYF
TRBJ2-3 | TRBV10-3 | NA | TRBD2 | TGTGCCATCAGTGATGGACTAGCGGGGGGGGGCGATACGCAGTATTTT | CAISDGLAGGGDTQYF
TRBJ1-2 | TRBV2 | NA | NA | TGTGCCAGCAGGGGACTCATCTATGGCTACACCTTC | CASRGLIYGYTF
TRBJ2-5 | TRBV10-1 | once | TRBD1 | TGCGCCAGCAGTGGGGGACAGGGCCCCCAAGAGACCCAGTACTTC | CASSGGQGPQETQYF
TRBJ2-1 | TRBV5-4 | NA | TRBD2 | TGTGCCAGCAGTTCCTTCGCGGGGGGGGCCGGTAATGAGCAGTTCTTC | CASSSFAGGAGNEQFF
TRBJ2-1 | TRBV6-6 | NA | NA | TGTGCCAGCAGTTATTGGTCCGGGAATGAGCAGTTCTTC | CASSYWSGNEQFF
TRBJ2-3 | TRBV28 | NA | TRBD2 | TGTGCCAGCAGTTTATGGGCTAGCGGGGGAGGTACGCAGTATTTT | CASSLWASGGGTQYF
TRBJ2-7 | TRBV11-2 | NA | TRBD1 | TGTGCCAGCAGCTTAGATCAGGGACAGGGGGCCCCCTACGAGCAGTACTTC | CASSLDQGQGAPYEQYF
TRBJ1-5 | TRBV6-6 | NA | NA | TGTGCCTCCGCCGGGCACGCGGGTCAGCCCCAGCATTTT | CASAGHAGQPQHF
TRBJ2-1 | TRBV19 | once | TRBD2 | TGTGCCAGTAGTATAGATTGGTCGGGAGGGGGGTCCTACAATGAGCAGTTCTTC | CASSIDWSGGGSYNEQFF
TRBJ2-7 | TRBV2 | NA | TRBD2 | TGTGCCAGCAGCCCCAATTCGGGGGGGGCCTACGAGCAGTACTTC | CASSPNSGGAYEQYF
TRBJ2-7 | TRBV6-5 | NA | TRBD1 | TGTGCCAGCAGCCAGGGGGCCGAGCAGTACTTC | CASSQGAEQYF
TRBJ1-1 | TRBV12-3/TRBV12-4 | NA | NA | TGTGCCAGCAGTAAGAGCCGAGTGGTCGTTTTCTTT | CASSKSRVVVFF
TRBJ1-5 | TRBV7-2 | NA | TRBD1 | TGTGCCAGCAGCTTAGTGGGACAGCGCAATCAGCCCCAGCATTTT | CASSLVGQRNQPQHF
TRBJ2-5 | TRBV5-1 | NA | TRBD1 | TGCGCCAGCGGGGACAGGGCTGCGAAGACCCAGTACTTC | CASGDRAAKTQYF
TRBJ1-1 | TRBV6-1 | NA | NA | TGTGCCAGCAGTGAAGCGCGGGCGAACACTGAAGCTTTCTTT | CASSEARANTEAFF
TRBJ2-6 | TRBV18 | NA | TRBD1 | TGTGCCAGCTCACCTGACAGGGCTGGGGCCAACGTCCTGACTTTC | CASSPDRAGANVLTF
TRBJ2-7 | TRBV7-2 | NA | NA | TGTGCCAGCAGCTTAGCGCAGGGAGGTGCCTACGAGCAGTACTTC | CASSLAQGGAYEQYF
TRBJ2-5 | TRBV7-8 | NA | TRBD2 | TGTGCCAGCAATGAAGCGGGGGGCCCAGGGCCCCAGTACTTC | CASNEAGGPGPQYF
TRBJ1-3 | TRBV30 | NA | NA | TGTGCCTGGAGTGTGACAGGAGGTGGAAACACCATATATTTT | CAWSVTGGGNTIYF
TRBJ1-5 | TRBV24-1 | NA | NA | TGTGCCACCAGTTCGGGGGGGGCGGGATATAGCAATCAGCCCCAGCATTTT | CATSSGGAGYSNQPQHF
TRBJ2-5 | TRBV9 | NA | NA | TGTGCCAGCAGCGTAGCCTTTCAAGAGACCCAGTACTTC | CASSVAFQETQYF
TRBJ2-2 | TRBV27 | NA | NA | TGTGCCAGCTCCTTCGCGGTGAACACCGGGGAGCTGTTTTTT | CASSFAVNTGELFF
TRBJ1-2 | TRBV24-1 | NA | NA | TGTGCCACCAGTGGATCTGGACAGCACTATGGCTACACCTTC | CATSGSGQHYGYTF
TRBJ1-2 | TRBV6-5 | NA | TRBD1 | TGTGCCAGCAGGGACAGGTCGGAGTATGGCTACACCTTC | CASRDRSEYGYTF
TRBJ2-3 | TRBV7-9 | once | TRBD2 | TGTGCCAGCAGCCCCCGGGGGGTCAGCACAGATACGCAGTATTTT | CASSPRGVSTDTQYF
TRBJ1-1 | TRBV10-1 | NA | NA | TGCGCCAGCTCCCCAGGAGGTAACACTGAAGCTTTCTTT | CASSPGGNTEAFF
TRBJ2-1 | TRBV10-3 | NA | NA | TGTGCCGCCCGTTTTGAGGGGGGGCCGGGAAATGAGCAGTTCTTC | CAARFEGGPGNEQFF